This T cell receptor beta chain was captured by sequencing in a study of T-cell memory formation after mild COVID-19. Study results and caveats: Clones that contracted clustered mainly in CM and EM if CD4+ and in EMRA if CD8+.

Constant-segment primers and 5'RACE yielded cDNA libraries for TCR alpha and TCR beta, each carrying sample barcodes and UMIs. TCRdb ran MiXCR on the 5' RACE reads and lists one entry per CDR3 protein. This repertoire shows about 340,000 distinct CDR3 sequences, 10% to 15% found once; its top ten account for 20% to 25%. Turning to this clonotype: Its antigen is still unknown.

Germline V gene sequence: CDR1 MDHEN, CDR2 SYDVKM. The CDR3 loop spans 14 amino acids. Trimming shortened V by 5 bases and J by 5 bases, and 12 bases separated the two germline ends. The sample comprised PBMCs or a T cell subset sorted from them (not recorded which). This sequence was found in a man younger than 35 who had mild COVID-19 (a few samples of this study predate the infection). Cell type and time point are not known. The J gene is TRBJ1-4, the V gene TRBV28; D gene ambiguous. The CDR3 DNA follows: TGTGCCAGCAGTCCGAGGGCCGGGAATGAAAAACTGTTTTTT. It codes for CASSPRAGNEKLFF.